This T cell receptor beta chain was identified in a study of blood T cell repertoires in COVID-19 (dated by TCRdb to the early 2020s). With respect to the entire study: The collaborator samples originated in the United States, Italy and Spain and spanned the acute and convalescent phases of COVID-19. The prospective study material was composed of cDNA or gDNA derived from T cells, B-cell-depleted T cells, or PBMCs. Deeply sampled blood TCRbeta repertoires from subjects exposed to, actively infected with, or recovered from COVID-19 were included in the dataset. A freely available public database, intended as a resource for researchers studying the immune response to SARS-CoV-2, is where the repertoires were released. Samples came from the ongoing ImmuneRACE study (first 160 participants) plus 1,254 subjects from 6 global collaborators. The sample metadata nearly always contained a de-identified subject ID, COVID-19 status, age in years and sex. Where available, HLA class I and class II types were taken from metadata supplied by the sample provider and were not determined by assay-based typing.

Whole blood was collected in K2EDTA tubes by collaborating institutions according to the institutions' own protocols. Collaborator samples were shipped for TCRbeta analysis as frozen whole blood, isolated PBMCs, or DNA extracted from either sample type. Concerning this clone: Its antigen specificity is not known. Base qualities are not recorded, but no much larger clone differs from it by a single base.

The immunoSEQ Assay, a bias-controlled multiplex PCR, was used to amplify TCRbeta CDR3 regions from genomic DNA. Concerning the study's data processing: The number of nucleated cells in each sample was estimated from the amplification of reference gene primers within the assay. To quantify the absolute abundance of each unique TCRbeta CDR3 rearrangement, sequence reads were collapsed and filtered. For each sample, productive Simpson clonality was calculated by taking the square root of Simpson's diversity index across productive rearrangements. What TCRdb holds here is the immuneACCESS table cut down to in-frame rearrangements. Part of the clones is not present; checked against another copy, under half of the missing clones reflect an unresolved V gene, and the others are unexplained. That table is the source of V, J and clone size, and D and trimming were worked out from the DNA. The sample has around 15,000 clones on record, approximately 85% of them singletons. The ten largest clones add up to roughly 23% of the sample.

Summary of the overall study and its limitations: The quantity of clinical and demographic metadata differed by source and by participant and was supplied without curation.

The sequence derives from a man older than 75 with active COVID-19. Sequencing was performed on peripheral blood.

CDR3 region: CASSESRSSYNEQFF. The DNA reads as follows: TGTGCCAGCAGTGAAAGCCGGTCATCTTACAATGAGCAGTTCTTC. The chain employs TRBV2 and TRBJ2-1; too little of a D gene remains to name it. The V and J ends are trimmed by 2 bases and 4 bases, leaving 12 bases between them. Including the terminal cysteine and phenylalanine, the CDR3 comprises 15 residues. Solely the CDR3 DNA is kept, with 45 bases framed from the first base. In the germline V gene, CDR1 corresponds to SNHLY and CDR2 to FYNNEI.